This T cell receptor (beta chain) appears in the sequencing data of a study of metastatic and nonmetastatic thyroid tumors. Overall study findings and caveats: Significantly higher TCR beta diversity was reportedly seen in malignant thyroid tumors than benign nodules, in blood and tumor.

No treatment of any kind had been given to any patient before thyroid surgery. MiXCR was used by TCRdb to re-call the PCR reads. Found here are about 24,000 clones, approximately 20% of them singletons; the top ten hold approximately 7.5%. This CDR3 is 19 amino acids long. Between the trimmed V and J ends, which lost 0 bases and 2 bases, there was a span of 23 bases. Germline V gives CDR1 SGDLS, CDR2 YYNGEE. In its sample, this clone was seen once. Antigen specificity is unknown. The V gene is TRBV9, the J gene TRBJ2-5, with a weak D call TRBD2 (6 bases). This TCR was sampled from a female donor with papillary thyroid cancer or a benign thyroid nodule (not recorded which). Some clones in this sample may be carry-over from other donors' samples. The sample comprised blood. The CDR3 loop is CASSVVRSGGASGQETQYF. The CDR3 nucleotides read TGTGCCAGCAGCGTAGTCCGTAGCGGTGGGGCCTCGGGACAAGAGACCCAGTACTTC.